This TCR beta chain was recovered during a study of cytomegalovirus exposure and HLA in healthy donors. A remark on this clone: The antigen is unknown.

General study results and limits: The classifier reportedly diagnosed cytomegalovirus status with high specificity and sensitivity. Through in vitro validation, three CMV-associated chains were shown to be specific for CMV antigens. According to the study, 180 or so TCR beta chains were cytomegalovirus-associated.

The donors were part of the approximately 130-subject validation cohort, which stood apart from the roughly 670-subject first cohort. The V and J ends lost 5 bases and 4 bases respectively, with 9 bases between them. CDR3 length: 13 amino acids. Germline CDR1 reads SEHNR; CDR2 reads FQNEAQ (reference sequence). Some clones are missing from TCRdb's copy, which holds only in-frame ones; the method was immunoSEQ multiplex PCR. This sample has about 120,000 clones, with approximately 81% found just once. The specimen sequenced was PBMCs. The chain couples TRBV7-9 to TRBJ1-3; no firm D call. This TCR came from a woman aged 25 to 39 in good health and CMV-seronegative. The CDR3 reads CASSPNRGNTIYF. The CDR3 bases are TGTGCCAGCAGCCCGAATAGAGGAAACACCATATATTTT. The whole variable domain, filled in from reference TRBV7-9 and TRBJ1-3, reads DTGVSQNPRHKITKRGQNVTFRCDPISEHNRLYWYRQTLGQGPEFLTYFQNEAQLEKSRLLSDRFSAERPKGSFSTLEIQRTEQGDSAMYLCASSPNRGNTIYFGEGSWLTVV.